These 31 T cell receptor beta chains were all obtained from the same sample, sequenced in a study of Graves' ophthalmopathy and Graves' hyperthyroidism. As the template, RNA transcripts were used to amplify TCR beta CDR3 regions. HTBI-primed first-round RT-PCR preceded second-round multiplex PCR. Each CDR3 protein gets one entry after TCRdb re-called the multiplex PCR reads with MiXCR. The sample shows some 410,000 distinct CDR3 sequences, roughly 20% of them seen only once. Sequencing used peripheral blood. These receptors all stem from a woman under 30 with stable Graves' hyperthyroidism.

In this sample, this clonotype turned up many times. The genes are TRBV27 and TRBJ2-5; TRBD2 is a possible D gene (5 bases). The V end lost 3 bases, the J end lost 7 bases, and 12 bases lay between the germline ends. The CDR3 consists of 13 residues. Germline CDR1 and CDR2: MNHEY and SMNVEV (reference sequence). The CDR3 coding sequence is TGTGCCAGCAGTTTTACGGGGTGGGGGACCCAGTACTTC. Its protein is CASSFTGWGTQYF.

The V gene is TRBV7-3, the J gene TRBJ1-1; D is uncertain. There are 13 residues in the CDR3. Germline V gene sequence: CDR1 SGHTA, CDR2 FQGTGA. Between the trimmed V and J ends, which lost 4 bases and 1 base, there was a span of 7 bases. CDR3 bases: TGTGCCAGCAGCTACACACAGAACACTGAAGCTTTCTTT. Translated, it gives CASSYTQNTEAFF.

This clonotype has at least ten counts. J is TRBJ2-2 and V is TRBV27, with D possibly TRBD1 on 5 matching bases. Trimming took off 6 bases at V and 1 base at J, with 9 bases between the two ends. The CDR3 is made up of 14 amino acids. The germline V gene encodes CDR1 MNHEY and CDR2 SMNVEV (reference sequence). This chain's CDR3 is CASRLTVNTGELFF. Written as DNA, the CDR3 is TGTGCCAGCAGGCTGACAGTGAACACCGGGGAGCTGTTTTTT.

This clonotype was observed at least ten times. This rearrangement joins TRBV15 to TRBJ2-7; possibly TRBD2 for D (5 bases). CDR1 and CDR2 from the germline V gene are LNHNV and YYDKDF (reference sequence). V was shortened by 3 bases and J by 6 bases, with 18 bases between the two germline ends. The CDR3 is 15 residues long. CDR3 bases: TGTGCCACCAGCAGGCCGGGCCGAGGGTTAGGCGAGCAGTACTTC. Translating it yields CATSRPGRGLGEQYF.

This clonotype was picked up many times. The chain carries TRBV7-3 and TRBJ1-1, with TRBD1 as a possible D gene (6 bases). The CDR3 consists of 16 residues. Per germline, CDR1 SGHTA and CDR2 FQGTGA. The germline V and J ends were trimmed by 4 bases and 4 bases, with 19 bases remaining between them. CDR3 in DNA: TGTGCCAGCAGCTGCCCGAAGGGGGTCGTAGGCACTGAAGCTTTCTTT. It encodes CASSCPKGVVGTEAFF.

This clonotype was seen many times. This chain links TRBV18 with TRBJ1-1; tentative D call: TRBD1 (6 bases). V lost 3 bases and J lost 7, with 12 bases in between. CDR1 and CDR2 (germline): KGHSH, LQKENI. CDR3 size: 13 residues. The CDR3 nucleotides read TGTGCCAGCTCACCGACGGGGGGCAATGAAGCTTTCTTT. It specifies CASSPTGGNEAFF.

The table lists this clonotype with many counts. The chain has TRBV20-1 and TRBJ2-2, with 7 bases that match TRBD2. Germline V lookup: CDR1 DFQATT, CDR2 SNEGSKA (reference sequence). CDR3 length: 15 residues. V gave up 0 bases and J gave up 8 bases; unmatched junction bases: 9. The CDR3 loop reads CSARDMREFVGELFF. The CDR3 DNA reads TGCAGTGCTAGAGATATGCGGGAGTTCGTAGGGGAGCTGTTTTTT.

This clonotype was counted many times. This chain links TRBV6-4 with TRBJ1-1; D is unresolved. V shed 5 bases and J shed 10 bases, with 29 bases lying between them. CDR3 size: 17 residues. Germline V gives CDR1 MRHNA, CDR2 SNTAGT. The CDR3 loop is CASSRSRFAGRRVAAFF. The CDR3 DNA reads as TGTGCCAGCAGTCGGTCAAGGTTTGCAGGCCGGAGGGTTGCAGCTTTCTTT.

This clonotype came up many times. V usage is TRBV20-1 and J usage is TRBJ2-5, with TRBD2 identical over 7 bases. CDR3 size: 14 residues. Trimming removed 3 bases from V and 5 bases from J; junction bases left unmatched: 9. CDR1 DFQATT and CDR2 SNEGSKA come from the germline V gene (reference sequence). The DNA of the CDR3 is TGCAGTGCTAGTCCCCAGCGGGGATGGGAGACCCAGTACTTC. It codes for CSASPQRGWETQYF.

This clonotype was detected ten times or more. The CDR3 coding sequence is TGTGCCAGCAGCCCGATTAGACAGAGGACTGAAGCTTTCTTT. Translated, it gives CASSPIRQRTEAFF. This chain joins TRBV7-9 and TRBJ1-1; D is perhaps TRBD1 (5 bases). CDR1 is SEHNR, CDR2 FQNEAQ, per germline (reference sequence). The CDR3 is 14 amino acids. V was trimmed by 5 bases and J by 5 bases, leaving 15 bases between them.

This clonotype was found a few times. The CDR3 sequence is CSARMGNSPLHF. The CDR3 DNA reads TGCAGTGCCAGGATGGGAAATTCACCCCTCCACTTT. V usage is TRBV20-1 and J usage is TRBJ1-6; D is ambiguous. V was pared by 6 bases and J by 7 bases, with 10 bases between. Germline CDR1 DFQATT, CDR2 SNEGSKA (reference sequence). This CDR3 has 12 amino acids.

There are many counts of this clonotype. The chain couples TRBV7-8 to TRBJ2-5; D remains unclear. The germline gives CDR1 SGHVS, CDR2 FQNEAQ. The CDR3 has 16 amino acids. Trimming left V 4 bases short and J 5 bases short, with 20 bases between. The CDR3 loop is CASSSVPVGVRETQYF. CDR3 coding DNA: TGTGCCAGCAGCTCTGTTCCAGTCGGAGTTCGGGAGACCCAGTACTTC.

This clonotype was counted many times. The CDR3 region is CASSQGFEEAQYF. In DNA form, the CDR3 reads TGCGCCAGCAGCCAAGGATTTGAGGAGGCCCAGTACTTC. V is TRBV4-3 and J is TRBJ2-5; possibly TRBD2 for D (5 bases). Deletions cut 1 base from V and 9 bases from J, with 12 bases between. The germline gives CDR1 LGHNA, CDR2 YSLEER. This CDR3 has 13 amino acids.

This clonotype came up many times. This likely comes from a read error, as the CDR3 has no conserved phenylalanine or tryptophan at its end. This sequence joins TRBV6-2 or TRBV6-3 and TRBJ2-7, with a weak D call TRBD2 (5 bases). The CDR3 is made up of 13 amino acids. The germline CDR1 and CDR2 sequences are MNHEY and SVGEGT. V lost 5 bases to trimming and J lost 1 base, with 9 bases between them. The CDR3 region has the DNA TGTGCCAGCAGTCCGGAGGTATCCTACGAGCAGTACCTC. It specifies CASSPEVSYEQYL.

To note about this clonotype: A much larger clone is a single base away; this may be a read error. This sequence joins TRBV30 and TRBJ2-2; D possibly corresponds to TRBD2 (5 bases). This CDR3 comprises 12 residues. In germline, CDR1 is GTSNPN, CDR2 SVGIG (reference sequence). The CDR3 protein is CAGRENTGELCF. The DNA of the CDR3 is TGTGCCGGGAGAGAAAACACCGGGGAGCTGTGTTTT.

On this clonotype itself: This clone may be a read error of a much larger clone one base away. The rearrangement uses TRBV7-2 and TRBJ2-5; maybe TRBD2 (5 bases). There are 16 residues in the CDR3. The V gene's germline CDR1 is SGHTA and CDR2 FQGNSA. The CDR3 DNA is TGTGCCGGCAGCTTAGAGGGTCCTACGTCCCAAGAGACCCAGTACTTC. Translated, it gives CAGSLEGPTSQETQYF.

This clonotype has at least ten counts. The chain combines TRBV12-3 or TRBV12-4 with TRBJ1-2, with D tentatively TRBD1 (5 bases). This CDR3 is 16 amino acids long. Trimming cost V 3 bases and J 1 base, with 15 bases left between them. CDR3 region: CASSFRVPLFNYGYTF. The CDR3 bases are TGTGCCAGCAGTTTCAGGGTTCCCTTATTTAACTATGGCTACACCTTC.

This chain's CDR3 is CASNSGTNYEQYF. DNA of the CDR3: TGTGCCAGCAACTCCGGGACTAACTACGAGCAGTACTTC. The gene calls are TRBV28 and TRBJ2-7; 7 positions agree with TRBD2. The CDR3 spans 13 residues. Losses at the gene ends were 7 bases for V and 3 bases for J; bases not matched to a gene: 6. Germline V gene lookup returns CDR1 MDHEN and CDR2 SYDVKM.

This clonotype occurred many times. V gene TRBV9 combines with J gene TRBJ1-1; 9 nucleotides match TRBD1. This CDR3 spans 15 amino acids. Germline trimming cut 9 bases from V and 4 bases from J; bases unmatched to any gene: 13. The germline gives CDR1 SGDLS, CDR2 YYNGEE. In DNA form, the CDR3 reads TGTGCCACGACCCCCCCGGGACAGGGTAGCACTGAAGCTTTCTTT. It is translated as CATTPPGQGSTEAFF.

This clonotype was counted many times. The V and J genes are TRBV11-2 and TRBJ1-5; D remains unclear. Germline CDR1 is SGHAT and CDR2 is FQNNGV. CDR3 length equals 12 residues. V was shortened by 5 bases and J by 7 bases, with 9 bases between the two germline ends. CDR3 DNA: TGTGCCAGCAGCCCGCCAGTACAGCCCCAGCATTTT. Its protein is CASSPPVQPQHF.

At least ten counts were recorded for this clonotype. A read error may produce the germline difference seen at one junction end. CDR3 protein: CASGLPGQETQYF. CDR3 nucleotide sequence: TGTGCCAGCGGCTTACCGGGACAAGAGACCCAGTACTTC. The chain carries TRBV7-2 and TRBJ2-5, with a tentative D call TRBD2 (5 bases). CDR3 length: 13 amino acids. Germline CDR1 reads SGHTA; CDR2 reads FQGNSA.

This clonotype was recorded at least ten times. The rearrangement links TRBV20-1 to TRBJ2-7, with 9 bases that match TRBD1. Unmatched junction bases numbered 11, after V lost 3 bases and J lost 5 bases. This CDR3 contains 15 residues. Germline CDR1 and CDR2: DFQATT and SNEGSKA (reference sequence). CDR3 DNA: TGCAGTGCTAGGGGCACGACAGGGGGTAAAGACGAGCAGTACTTC. It specifies CSARGTTGGKDEQYF.

This clonotype was counted a single time. The chain recombines TRBV24-1 with TRBJ1-1; D perhaps matches TRBD1 (5 bases). The V end was cut by 3 bases, the J end by 8 bases, with 6 bases between. This CDR3 has 11 amino acids. CDR1 and CDR2 from the germline V gene are KGHDR and SFDVKD. In DNA form, the CDR3 reads TGTGCCACCAGTGATCGGGGGGAAGCTTTCTTT. Translating it yields CATSDRGEAFF.

For this clonotype: A read error may be the cause here, since a much bigger clone is one base away. The chain uses TRBV25-1 and TRBJ2-7; perhaps TRBD2 as D (5 bases). The germline CDR1 and CDR2 sequences are MGHDK and SYGVNS. This CDR3 has 14 residues. V was shortened by 10 bases and J by 1 base, with 17 bases between the two germline ends. CDR3 sequence reads: CAISRGLTSYEQYF. CDR3 nucleotides: TGTGCCATCAGCCGCGGGCTAACTTCCTACGAGCAGTACTTC.

This clonotype appeared many times. This chain joins TRBV12-3 or TRBV12-4 and TRBJ2-3, with 8 bases aligning to TRBD2. V lost 7 bases and J lost 3; bases outside the gene matches: 3. CDR3 length: 13 amino acids. In DNA, the CDR3 is TGTGCCAGCACCGTAGCGGGAACAGATACGCAGTATTTT. Residues: CASTVAGTDTQYF.

This clonotype was recorded many times. This sequence joins TRBV20-1 and TRBJ2-7; 9 nucleotides agree with TRBD2. Germline V gene sequence: CDR1 DFQATT, CDR2 SNEGSKA (reference sequence). The CDR3 sequence is 14 residues long. The CDR3 DNA follows: TGCAGCGCGTGGGCCAGCGGGAGGTCCCGCCAGCAGTACTTC. Protein: CSAWASGRSRQQYF.

This clonotype was picked up many times. The J gene is TRBJ2-7, the V gene TRBV6-2 or TRBV6-3; D is possibly TRBD2 (6 bases). Germline V gene data show CDR1 as MNHEY and CDR2 as SVGEGT. The ends were cut back, 7 bases at V and 3 bases at J, with 13 bases in the middle. CDR3 length: 13 residues. CDR3 coding DNA: TGTGCCAGCACCGCCCCCGGGGGCTACGAGCAGTACTTC. This encodes CASTAPGGYEQYF.

This clonotype was observed at least ten times. A read error may produce the germline difference seen at one junction end. J is TRBJ2-7 and V is TRBV2; no reliable D call. The CDR3 consists of 12 residues. Germline assignment: CDR1 SNHLY and CDR2 FYNNEI. The CDR3 loop reads CASREDAYEQYF. The CDR3 nucleotides are TGTGCCAGCAGAGAAGACGCCTACGAGCAGTACTTC.

This clonotype was observed at least ten times. The chain links TRBV30 to TRBJ2-2, with a tentative D call TRBD1 (5 bases). V was cut by 8 bases and J by 2 bases, with 18 bases left in between. The germline V gene has CDR1 GTSNPN and CDR2 SVGIG (reference sequence). The CDR3 covers 15 residues. CDR3 protein: CALRGRERNTGELFF. The CDR3 DNA sequence: TGTGCCCTAAGGGGCAGAGAAAGAAACACCGGGGAGCTGTTTTTT.

This clonotype was found many times. J is TRBJ2-7 and V is TRBV6-1; D may match TRBD1 or TRBD2 (6 bases each). Per the germline V gene, CDR1 is MNHNS and CDR2 is SASEGT. The V end was cut by 5 bases, the J end by 5 bases, with 22 bases between. The CDR3 loop spans 16 amino acids. This chain's CDR3 is CASSRSGTPRDNEQYF. The CDR3 DNA sequence: TGTGCCAGCAGTCGGTCCGGGACTCCTAGGGACAACGAGCAGTACTTC.

This clonotype has a count of ten or more. The chain is built from TRBV12-3 or TRBV12-4 and TRBJ2-7, with TRBD2 matching over 9 bases. With V trimmed by 6 bases and J by 1 base, 10 bases remained unmatched. The CDR3 is 16 residues long. The CDR3 reads CASSPGGLAHSYEQYF. The CDR3 nucleotides read TGTGCCAGCAGCCCCGGCGGACTAGCGCATTCCTACGAGCAGTACTTC.